The 21 T cell receptor beta chains presented below share a single source sample, sequenced in a study of T-cell reconstitution after alpha-beta-depleted transplantation in children (dated by TCRdb to about 2016). The receptor library was made with PCR. Sequencing instrument: Illumina HiSeq 2500. Molecular barcoding was employed in the preparation of TCR libraries, with unique molecular identifiers being used to normalize TCRbeta repertoire quantification. In-frame beta chains were kept once TCRdb had trimmed the public reads at Q25 with fastp and called clones with MiXCR. Duplicate CDR3 protein sequences are folded into a single record with the most common DNA and genes. The sample contains roughly 150,000 distinct CDR3 sequences, roughly 11% of them found a single time. The top ten clonotypes cover less than 15% of the sample. This specimen's treatment or condition label, interpreted: allogeneic hematopoietic cell transplantation with graft depleted of TCRalphabeta T cells and CD19 B cells.

The sample was PBMCs, taken before TCRalphabeta/CD19-depleted stem cell transplant. These receptors all come from a boy aged 2 to 10 with acute myeloid leukemia, due to receive a stem cell transplant.

This clonotype was observed at least ten times. The genes are TRBV4-1 and TRBJ1-4, with D hard to call. Trimming pared 3 bases from V and 7 bases from J, leaving 15 bases between. From germline, CDR1 is MGHRA and CDR2 YSYEKL. This CDR3 has 15 amino acids. For the CDR3, the DNA is TGCGCCAGCAGCCAGAAATGGGAGGATAGTGAAAAACTGTTTTTT. It encodes CASSQKWEDSEKLFF.

This clonotype was observed at least ten times. This rearrangement joins TRBV7-6 to TRBJ2-5; D uncertain. V shed 8 bases and J shed 2 bases, with 18 bases lying between them. CDR3 length equals 15 residues. The germline gives CDR1 SGHVS, CDR2 FNYEAQ. CDR3 nucleotides: TGTGCCAGCCGCGGTCTCCCAGTAACTCAAGAGACCCAGTACTTC. Its protein is CASRGLPVTQETQYF.

This clonotype appeared many times. V gene TRBV4-1 combines with J gene TRBJ2-1; TRBD2 matches 8 bases. V lost 0 bases, J lost 6 bases, and 4 bases stayed unmatched. The CDR3 has 15 amino acids. Germline V gene data show CDR1 as MGHRA and CDR2 as YSYEKL. The CDR3 sequence: CASSQDNRGGNEQFF. The CDR3 DNA follows: TGCGCCAGCAGCCAAGATAACCGGGGGGGCAATGAGCAGTTCTTC.

Many counts were recorded for this clonotype. The V call is TRBV3-1, the J call TRBJ1-4; D gene ambiguous. Trimming cost V 2 bases and J 4 bases, with 11 bases left between them. The CDR3 runs 15 residues. The V gene's germline CDR1 is LGHDT and CDR2 YNNKEL (reference sequence). The CDR3 protein is CASSQRAQNNEKLFF. The CDR3 bases are TGTGCCAGCAGCCAACGGGCACAGAATAATGAAAAACTGTTTTTT.

This clonotype appeared many times. The chain has TRBV6-6 and TRBJ2-7, with D maybe TRBD1 (5 bases). The CDR3 covers 13 residues. CDR1 is MNHNY, CDR2 SVGAGI, per germline (reference sequence). V was pared by 4 bases and J by 0 bases, with 7 bases between. The CDR3 loop reads CASSSGNSYEQYF. In DNA form, the CDR3 reads TGTGCCAGCAGTTCAGGGAACTCCTACGAGCAGTACTTC.

This clonotype was seen many times. The genes are TRBV5-1 and TRBJ1-4; 7 bases map to TRBD1. Germline loops: CDR1 SGHRS, CDR2 YFSETQ. J was trimmed by 0 bases and V by 2 bases; bases with no gene match: 1. This CDR3 region has 15 residues. In DNA form, the CDR3 reads TGCGCCAGCAGCTTAACAGGGGCAACTAATGAAAAACTGTTTTTT. Its protein is CASSLTGATNEKLFF.

Ten or more counts support this clonotype. The chain carries TRBV28 and TRBJ2-1; no clear D gene. Germline CDR1 MDHEN, CDR2 SYDVKM. The CDR3 is 16 amino acids. Trimming pared 6 bases from V and 6 bases from J, leaving 21 bases between. CDR3 DNA: TGTGCCAGCAGGTCCCTCGTTGACTCACACGGCAATGAGCAGTTCTTC. It is translated as CASRSLVDSHGNEQFF.

This clonotype was recorded many times. Here the CDR3 reads CSNLHSDPSSYEQYF. Written as DNA, the CDR3 is TGCAGTAATCTTCATTCGGACCCGAGCTCCTACGAGCAGTACTTC. The chain carries TRBV20-1 and TRBJ2-7, with D unresolved. V was pared by 8 bases and J by 0 bases, with 20 bases between. Germline lookup yields CDR1 DFQATT and CDR2 SNEGSKA (reference sequence). The CDR3 runs 15 residues.

This clonotype came up many times. The chain combines TRBV7-2 with TRBJ2-5, with D maybe TRBD2 (6 bases). CDR1 and CDR2 (germline): SGHTA, FQGNSA. The CDR3 spans 15 residues. The germline V and J ends were trimmed by 5 bases and 5 bases, with 18 bases remaining between them. CDR3 region: CASSMDYSSWETQYF. CDR3 nucleotide sequence: TGTGCCAGCAGCATGGACTATAGTAGTTGGGAGACCCAGTACTTC.

The chain joins TRBV10-1 to TRBJ2-7; D may be TRBD1 or TRBD2 (5 bases each). Germline V gene data show CDR1 as WNHNN and CDR2 as SYGVQD (reference sequence). The CDR3 is 13 amino acids. Trimming took 2 bases from V and 5 from J, leaving 10 bases between them. This chain's CDR3 is CASSERLGDEQYF. The CDR3 DNA reads as TGCGCCAGCAGTGAGAGGTTGGGGGACGAGCAGTACTTC.

This clonotype was detected ten times or more. The genes are TRBV4-2 and TRBJ2-1; perhaps D is TRBD1 or TRBD2 (5 bases each). The V gene's germline CDR1 is LGHNA and CDR2 YNFKEQ. This CDR3 region has 18 residues. V gave up 0 bases and J gave up 3 bases, with 18 bases separating them. The CDR3 DNA sequence: TGTGCCAGCAGCCAAGATCTTGGGGGAGACGATCTCTACAATGAGCAGTTCTTC. Its translation is CASSQDLGGDDLYNEQFF.

A single count supports this clonotype. A much larger clone sits a single nucleotide away, making a read error possible. The genes are TRBV7-3 and TRBJ2-6; no firm D call. The CDR3 has 16 residues. Deletions cut 5 bases from V and 5 bases from J, with 16 bases between. Germline values: CDR1 SGHTA, CDR2 FQGTGA. As DNA, the CDR3 is TGTGCCAGCAGCCTAAAGGGTGGCGCTAGGGCCAACGTCCTGACTTTC. It codes for CASSLKGGARANVLTF. Full variable domain (outside the CDR3, taken from reference TRBV7-3 and TRBJ2-6): GAGVSQTPSNKVTEKGKYVELRCDPISGHTALYWYRQSLGQGPEFLIYFQGTGAADDSGLPNDRFFAVRPEGSVSTLKIQRTERGDSAVYLCASSLKGGARANVLTFGAGSRLTVL.

Many counts were recorded for this clonotype. V usage is TRBV20-1 and J usage is TRBJ1-5; 7 bases fit TRBD1. The J segment lost 3 bases and the V segment lost 0 bases, leaving 5 bases of the junction unmatched. CDR1 is DFQATT and CDR2 is SNEGSKA in the germline V gene (reference sequence). CDR3 length equals 15 residues. CDR3 in amino acids: CSARDPGGPNQPQHF. CDR3 DNA: TGCAGTGCTAGAGATCCAGGGGGACCCAATCAGCCCCAGCATTTT.

This clonotype was observed at least ten times. The chain carries TRBV6-2 or TRBV6-3 and TRBJ1-1, with TRBD1 identical over 7 bases. This CDR3 spans 14 amino acids. Trimming at V came to 3 bases and at J to 4 bases, leaving 5 bases not matched to a gene. Looked up from germline, CDR1 is MNHEY and CDR2 is SVGEGT. In DNA, the CDR3 is TGTGCCAGCAGTTATGAGACAGGGCGCACTGAAGCTTTCTTT. Protein product: CASSYETGRTEAFF.

This clonotype was seen repeatedly, ten times or more. The chain joins TRBV29-1 to TRBJ1-1; D is undetermined. This CDR3 is 13 amino acids long. Trimming removed 3 bases from V and 0 bases from J, with 8 bases in between. CDR1 and CDR2 (germline): SQVTM, ANQGSEA. CDR3 in amino acids: CSVESRMNTEAFF. The CDR3 nucleotides are TGCAGCGTTGAGTCCAGAATGAACACTGAAGCTTTCTTT.

The table lists this clonotype with many counts. J is TRBJ2-1 and V is TRBV27; D is uncertain. The CDR3 contains 14 residues. Deletions cut 5 bases from V and 5 bases from J, with 13 bases between. Germline assignment: CDR1 MNHEY and CDR2 SMNVEV (reference sequence). CDR3 protein: CASSLTGFDNEQFF. The DNA for the CDR3 is TGTGCCAGCAGTCTAACGGGTTTTGACAATGAGCAGTTCTTC.

Ten or more counts support this clonotype. Written as DNA, the CDR3 is TGTGCCAGCAGCCAATTAGCAAGGGGGGGGAATGAGCAGTTCTTC. Residues: CASSQLARGGNEQFF. The chain links TRBV3-1 to TRBJ2-1, with a tentative D call TRBD2 (7 bases). This CDR3 spans 15 amino acids. Trimming left V 2 bases short and J 7 bases short, with 15 bases between. The germline gives CDR1 LGHDT, CDR2 YNNKEL (reference sequence).

This clonotype was detected ten times or more. The chain has TRBV20-1 and TRBJ2-2; D is perhaps TRBD1 or TRBD2 (5 bases each). The CDR3 sequence is 13 residues long. The V end was cut by 8 bases, the J end by 0 bases, with 10 bases between. Germline-derived CDR1 and CDR2 are DFQATT and SNEGSKA (reference sequence). In nucleotides, the CDR3 is TGCAGTTGGGACGGTTCGAACACCGGGGAGCTGTTTTTT. Amino acids: CSWDGSNTGELFF.

There are many counts of this clonotype. The CDR3 DNA reads as TGCAGTGCTAGAACCCAGTACCTCACCGCAGATACGCAGTATTTT. It encodes CSARTQYLTADTQYF. The chain combines TRBV20-1 with TRBJ2-3; no clear D gene. The CDR3 has 15 amino acids. Between the trimmed V and J ends, which lost 2 bases and 4 bases, there was a span of 16 bases. In germline, CDR1 is DFQATT, CDR2 SNEGSKA (reference sequence).

This clonotype came up many times. The CDR3 region has the DNA TGTGCCAGCAGCTACGACAGGAACACTGAAGCTTTCTTT. Translated, it gives CASSYDRNTEAFF. This sequence joins TRBV7-2 and TRBJ1-1; D is possibly TRBD1 (5 bases). Trimming stripped 4 bases from V and 1 base from J, with 7 bases between. Germline V gene data show CDR1 as SGHTA and CDR2 as FQGNSA. The CDR3 runs 13 residues.

This clonotype was found many times. CDR3 residues: CSARIDSSRYEQYF. The CDR3 bases are TGCAGTGCTAGAATAGACAGTTCTCGGTACGAGCAGTACTTC. The chain is built from TRBV20-1 and TRBJ2-7; the D gene is possibly TRBD1 (5 bases). V was clipped by 2 bases and J by 4 bases, with 15 bases between them. The CDR3 sequence is 14 residues long. Germline lookup yields CDR1 DFQATT and CDR2 SNEGSKA (reference sequence).